The 20 T cell receptor beta chains below come from one sample, sequenced in a study of blood T cell repertoires in COVID-19. This table comes from immunoSEQ multiplex PCR, and its TCRdb copy is limited to in-frame clones, with some not included. Of fewer than 85,000 clones listed, roughly 80% are singletons. The material sequenced was peripheral blood. These receptor sequences come from a woman aged 55-70 years with acute or convalescent COVID-19.

The genes are TRBV6-6 and TRBJ1-4; 7 positions match TRBD1. The CDR3 extends over 12 amino acids. The germline CDR1 and CDR2 sequences are MNHNY and SVGAGI (reference sequence). The trim removed 7 bases at V and 7 bases at J, leaving 3 bases unmatched. CDR3 loop: CASMYRGEKLFF. CDR3 DNA: TGTGCCAGCATGTACAGGGGTGAAAAACTGTTTTTT.

This rearrangement joins TRBV29-1 to TRBJ2-5; 9 bases are shared with TRBD1. Germline lookup yields CDR1 SQVTM and CDR2 ANQGSEA. V dropped 8 bases and J dropped 4; count of bases not matched to a gene: 17. This CDR3 comprises 16 residues. This CDR3 reads CSMYAGTGLNGETQYF. The CDR3 coding sequence is TGCAGCATGTACGCCGGGACAGGGTTAAATGGAGAGACCCAGTACTTC.

Only one count was recorded for this clone. Other DNA sequences within the sample encode an identical CDR3. The chain combines TRBV27 with TRBJ2-7, with D perhaps TRBD2 (6 bases). The ends were cut back, 2 bases at V and 1 base at J, with 6 bases in the middle. Germline CDR1 reads MNHEY; CDR2 reads SMNVEV (reference sequence). This CDR3 has 13 residues. CDR3 nucleotides: TGTGCCAGCAGTTTAGCGGGGTCCTACGAGCAGTACTTC. As protein: CASSLAGSYEQYF.

CDR3 sequence reads: CASGSRTGNSNQPQHF. The CDR3 DNA reads as TGTGCTAGTGGTTCTCGGACGGGAAATAGCAATCAGCCCCAGCATTTT. The V call is TRBV12-5, the J call TRBJ1-5; D gene unclear. Trimming left V 4 bases short and J 0 bases short, with 13 bases between. This CDR3 comprises 16 residues. The germline V gene has CDR1 LGHNT and CDR2 FRNRAP.

This sequence joins TRBV11-2 and TRBJ2-3, with TRBD1 as a possible D gene (5 bases). The V end was cut by 1 base, the J end by 10 bases, with 12 bases between. Germline-derived CDR1 and CDR2 are SGHAT and FQNNGV. The CDR3 totals 13 residues. CDR3 nucleotide sequence: TGTGCCAGCAGCTTAGTGATAGGGGCATCGCAGTATTTT. This sequence encodes CASSLVIGASQYF.

For the CDR3, the DNA is TGTGCCAGTAGTATAGATGGGACAGGTTCCTACGAGCAGTACGTC. The encoded protein is CASSIDGTGSYEQYV. The V gene is TRBV19, the J gene TRBJ2-7; TRBD1 matches at 8 bases. Trimming removed 0 bases from V and 1 base from J; junction bases left unmatched: 2. Germline V gene sequence: CDR1 LNHDA, CDR2 SQIVND (reference sequence). CDR3 length: 15 amino acids.

This chain joins TRBV7-9 and TRBJ2-1; perhaps TRBD1 as D (6 bases). Trimming left V 1 base short and J 7 bases short, with 14 bases between. Germline CDR1 reads SEHNR; CDR2 reads FQNEAQ (reference sequence). There are 15 residues in the CDR3. The CDR3: CASSLGGRGENEQFF. The DNA of the CDR3 is TGTGCCAGCAGCTTAGGGGGCAGGGGCGAAAATGAGCAGTTCTTC.

The V gene is TRBV9, the J gene TRBJ1-3; D remains ambiguous. Germline-derived CDR1 and CDR2 are SGDLS and YYNGEE. This CDR3 contains 15 residues. V shed 0 bases and J shed 9 bases, with 16 bases lying between them. In nucleotides, the CDR3 is TGTGCCAGCAGCGTAGAAGATTATCATTGGAGCACCATATATTTT. It translates to CASSVEDYHWSTIYF.

The chain links TRBV5-1 to TRBJ1-6; tentative D call: TRBD1 (6 bases). Germline-derived CDR1 and CDR2 are SGHRS and YFSETQ. V was pared by 5 bases and J by 5 bases, with 14 bases between. The CDR3 consists of 15 residues. Written as DNA, the CDR3 is TGCGCCAGCAGTTCCCGACAGGTGGATAATTCACCCCTCCACTTT. It translates to CASSSRQVDNSPLHF.

This chain uses TRBV6-5 with TRBJ1-2; D ambiguous. The germline gives CDR1 MNHEY, CDR2 SVGAGI. V shed 4 bases and J shed 8 bases, with 17 bases lying between them. This CDR3 is 14 amino acids long. In DNA form, the CDR3 reads TGTGCCAGCAGTTCTCGACGGGGAGGTTTAGGCTACACCTTC. Residues: CASSSRRGGLGYTF.

This chain links TRBV12-5 with TRBJ2-1, with 12 bases lining up with TRBD2. The CDR3 has 21 residues. Germline lookup yields CDR1 LGHNT and CDR2 FRNRAP. V shed 0 bases and J 8 bases; nucleotides not matched to a gene: 20. As DNA, the CDR3 is TGTGCTAGTGGTTTGGTAATTACCCTTACCGCTAGCGGGGGGGCGACGGATGAGCAGTTCTTC. Translating gives CASGLVITLTASGGATDEQFF.

The rearrangement joins TRBV15 to TRBJ2-2, with D tentatively TRBD2 (7 bases). Germline V lookup: CDR1 LNHNV, CDR2 YYDKDF (reference sequence). V was trimmed by 4 bases and J by 5 bases, leaving 23 bases between them. This CDR3 is built from 18 residues. CDR3 region: CATSKWSPGGGKTGELFF. The CDR3 DNA follows: TGTGCCACCAGCAAATGGTCCCCTGGCGGGGGCAAGACCGGGGAGCTGTTTTTT.

V and J are TRBV10-1 and TRBJ2-3, with D perhaps TRBD2 (6 bases). The CDR3 spans 15 residues. Germline CDR1 WNHNN, CDR2 SYGVQD (reference sequence). Trimming shortened V by 3 bases and J by 2 bases, and 12 bases separated the two germline ends. CDR3 nucleotide sequence: TGCGCCAGCAGTGATCGTGCGGGAACCACAGATACGCAGTATTTT. It codes for CASSDRAGTTDTQYF.

CDR3 sequence (DNA): TGTGCCAGCAGTTACAGTGGGACAGCCATGAATCAGCCCCAGCATTTT. Its protein product is CASSYSGTAMNQPQHF. The chain employs TRBV6-5 and TRBJ1-5; 7 bases agree with TRBD1. From germline, CDR1 is MNHEY and CDR2 SVGAGI. The J segment lost 4 bases and the V segment lost 2 bases, leaving 8 bases of the junction unmatched. The CDR3 is 16 amino acids.

The rearrangement joins TRBV5-5 to TRBJ1-6, with 7 bases that match TRBD1. The CDR3 length is 15 residues. Per germline, CDR1 SGHKS and CDR2 YYEKEE (reference sequence). V shed 6 bases, J shed 10 bases, and the junction held 13 bases outside the gene matches. This chain's CDR3 is CASTRHDRENSPLHF. DNA of the CDR3: TGTGCCAGCACCCGACATGACAGGGAAAACTCACCCCTCCACTTT.

This clone showed up just a few times. The rearrangement links TRBV15 to TRBJ2-6, with 8 bases matching TRBD2. V lost 0 bases and J lost 4; bases outside the gene matches: 8. This CDR3 spans 18 amino acids. Germline V gene lookup returns CDR1 LNHNV and CDR2 YYDKDF (reference sequence). In nucleotides, the CDR3 is TGTGCCACCAGCAGAGATAGGACGGGAGGGGTCGGGGCCAACGTCCTGACTTTC. It codes for CATSRDRTGGVGANVLTF.

J is TRBJ1-2 and V is TRBV4-1; TRBD1 aligns across 8 bases. The V and J ends lost 0 bases and 8 bases, in that order; junction bases with no gene match: 5. The CDR3 totals 14 residues. The germline V gene has CDR1 MGHRA and CDR2 YSYEKL. CDR3: CASSQDWTGSGYTF. The DNA for the CDR3 is TGCGCCAGCAGCCAAGATTGGACAGGGAGCGGCTACACCTTC.

The chain joins TRBV6-5 to TRBJ1-6; possibly TRBD1 for D (6 bases). V dropped 5 bases and J dropped 6 bases, with 11 bases sitting between them. There are 14 residues in the CDR3. Germline lookup yields CDR1 MNHEY and CDR2 SVGAGI. CDR3 region: CASSTGQFNSPLHF. CDR3 DNA sequence: TGTGCCAGCAGTACAGGACAGTTTAATTCACCCCTCCACTTT.

This clone was detected only once. The chain employs TRBV24-1 and TRBJ1-1; 9 bases are a match to TRBD1. After removal of 4 bases from V and 2 bases from J, the junction contained 10 bases not matched to a gene. The germline CDR1 and CDR2 sequences are KGHDR and SFDVKD. This CDR3 is 17 amino acids long. The CDR3 DNA reads as TGTGCCACCAGTGAAGGAGGTACAGGGGGCCCCAACACTGAAGCTTTCTTT. Translation: CATSEGGTGGPNTEAFF.

This clone was seen more than once but under ten times. This chain joins TRBV2 and TRBJ1-6; no definite D call. Per the germline V gene, CDR1 is SNHLY and CDR2 is FYNNEI. V lost 7 bases to trimming and J lost 3 bases, with 10 bases between them. The CDR3 covers 14 residues. This CDR3 reads CASTLEGYNSPLHF. The CDR3 DNA reads TGTGCCAGCACTTTGGAGGGCTATAATTCACCCCTCCACTTT.